This TCR beta chain was sequenced for a study of blood T cell repertoires in COVID-19. Overall study context: Sites across the United States, Italy and Spain contributed samples from acute and convalescent COVID-19. Sample material is recorded as cDNA or gDNA derived from T cells, B-cell-depleted T cells, or PBMCs.

Participants' own reports of clinical history determined their cohort assignment. Authors' processing steps: Amplification from reference gene primers served as the basis for estimated nucleated cell counts. Clones were sequenced by immunoSEQ multiplex PCR, and TCRdb holds only the in-frame ones, with some missing. The DNA was the basis for D and trimming; V, J and clone size are from that table. Of roughly 220,000 clones listed, 80% are singletons. Trimming removed 7 bases from V and 2 bases from J, with 14 bases in between. Germline loops: CDR1 MNHEY, CDR2 SVGAGI. The CDR3 is 15 residues long. This receptor was identified in a man younger than 40 with acute COVID-19. The V gene is TRBV6-5, the J gene TRBJ1-4; D is ambiguous. Sequencing was done on a sample of PBMCs or T cells enriched from blood (not recorded which). The chain's CDR3 is CASNPAAQTNEKLFF. The CDR3 nucleotides read TGTGCCAGCAACCCGGCGGCTCAGACTAATGAAAAACTGTTTTTT.